The rows below give T cell receptor beta chains drawn from one sample of a study of beta chain features in type 1 diabetes. TCRdb keeps only in-frame clones here, not all; method: immunoSEQ multiplex PCR. The table has some 360,000 clones, 15% to 20% seen once. Sequencing was carried out using naive CD4+ T cells from blood. Every receptor here comes from a woman in her late teens or twenties in good health. The CDR3 runs from the conserved cysteine through the conserved F or W. D genes are given only for firm matches. Some rows have no size entry. The others give once, few or many, or a class for an expanded clone.

v_gene,d_gene,abundance,j_gene,CDR3aa,CDR3nt
TRBV30,.,.,TRBJ1-2,CAWSDGQNYGYTF,TGTGCCTGGAGTGATGGGCAGAACTATGGCTACACCTTC
TRBV6-8,.,.,TRBJ2-7,CASTLVRSGSDEQYF,TGTGCCAGCACCCTCGTTCGATCCGGGTCCGACGAGCAGTACTTC
TRBV4-1,TRBD2,.,TRBJ2-3,CAGSPGTSGTDTQYF,TGCGCCGGAAGCCCGGGGACTAGCGGCACAGATACGCAGTATTTT
TRBV30,TRBD2,.,TRBJ2-2,CAWRRGDYTGELFF,TGTGCCTGGAGGCGGGGGGATTACACCGGGGAGCTGTTTTTT
TRBV11-3,TRBD2,once,TRBJ2-3,CASSLDRLAGLLDTQYF,TGTGCCAGCAGCTTAGACAGACTAGCGGGGCTCTTGGATACGCAGTATTTT
TRBV11-2,.,.,TRBJ2-7,CASSLRSYEQYF,TGTGCCAGCAGCCTCCGCTCCTACGAGCAGTACTTC
TRBV6-5,.,few,TRBJ1-2,CASSYGGASQNGYTF,TGTGCCAGCAGTTACGGGGGGGCCTCTCAGAATGGCTACACCTTC
TRBV19,TRBD1,.,TRBJ2-2,CASSIGRGRTGELFF,TGTGCCAGTAGTATCGGAAGGGGGCGGACCGGGGAGCTGTTTTTT
TRBV2,TRBD1,few,TRBJ1-5,CASSYPRGQGSHQPQHF,TGTGCCAGCAGTTACCCCAGGGGACAGGGGTCTCATCAGCCCCAGCATTTT
TRBV5-5,.,.,TRBJ1-1,CASSLAGETGAFF,TGTGCCAGCAGCTTGGCCGGAGAGACCGGAGCTTTCTTT
TRBV7-2,.,few,TRBJ2-3,CASSAGPDTDTQYF,TGTGCCAGCAGCGCGGGACCAGACACAGATACGCAGTATTTT
TRBV30,TRBD2,.,TRBJ2-2,CAWSAGTRIDTGELFF,TGTGCCTGGAGTGCCGGGACTAGAATTGACACCGGGGAGCTGTTTTTT
TRBV29-1,.,.,TRBJ1-5,CSVATDSNQPQHF,TGCAGCGTGGCCACAGATAGCAATCAGCCCCAGCATTTT
TRBV30,.,.,TRBJ2-3,CAWSREADTQYF,TGTGCCTGGAGTAGAGAAGCAGATACGCAGTATTTT
TRBV11-3,.,.,TRBJ2-2,CASSRLLPGQWNTGELFF,TGTGCCAGCAGCCGTCTATTACCGGGACAATGGAACACCGGGGAGCTGTTTTTT
TRBV5-1,TRBD1,few,TRBJ2-5,CASSLAGGQETQYF,TGCGCCAGCAGCTTGGCAGGGGGCCAAGAGACCCAGTACTTC
TRBV30,.,few,TRBJ1-5,CAWAKQGIQPQHF,TGTGCCTGGGCCAAGCAGGGGATTCAGCCCCAGCATTTT
TRBV2,TRBD1,.,TRBJ2-7,CASSRDSYYEQYF,TGTGCCAGCAGCAGGGACAGCTACTACGAGCAGTACTTC
TRBV7-2,TRBD1,.,TRBJ2-5,CASSLVLGQGSETQYF,TGTGCCAGCAGCTTAGTTCTGGGACAGGGGTCGGAGACCCAGTACTTC
TRBV18,.,few,TRBJ1-1,CASSPQARGFNTEAFF,TGTGCCAGCTCACCACAGGCACGGGGGTTTAACACTGAAGCTTTCTTT
TRBV28,TRBD1,.,TRBJ2-3,CASSTTGRADTQYF,TGTGCCAGCAGTACGACAGGGCGGGCAGATACGCAGTATTTT
TRBV19,TRBD1,.,TRBJ2-7,CASRSLSGQGTYEQYF,TGTGCCAGTAGATCGTTGTCGGGACAGGGGACCTACGAGCAGTACTTC
TRBV20-1,TRBD1,.,TRBJ2-7,CSARQGYEQYF,TGCAGTGCCCGACAGGGCTACGAGCAGTACTTC
TRBV2,TRBD1,.,TRBJ2-7,CASTPGQGRYEQYF,TGTGCCAGCACCCCAGGACAGGGGAGATACGAGCAGTACTTC
TRBV2,TRBD1,few,TRBJ2-5,CASSGGTGQETQYF,TGTGCCAGCAGTGGGGGGACAGGTCAAGAGACCCAGTACTTC
TRBV5-1,.,few,TRBJ2-2,CASSGGGLSRWRTGELFF,TGCGCCAGCAGCGGAGGAGGTTTGTCCAGATGGAGGACCGGGGAGCTGTTTTTT
TRBV7-9,.,.,TRBJ1-4,CASSLGSFRRTNEKLFF,TGTGCCAGCAGCTTAGGGAGCTTTCGGCGGACTAATGAAAAACTGTTTTTT
TRBV27,.,once,TRBJ2-7,CASRKTTASYEQYF,TGTGCCAGCAGAAAGACAACGGCGTCCTACGAGCAGTACTTC
TRBV5-4,TRBD1,once,TRBJ1-1,CASSLGGTGTNTEAFF,TGTGCCAGCAGTTTAGGCGGGACAGGGACTAACACTGAAGCTTTCTTT
TRBV7-2,.,.,TRBJ1-1,CASSLERITEAFF,TGTGCCAGCAGCTTGGAGCGGATAACTGAAGCTTTCTTT
TRBV7-9,.,.,TRBJ2-5,CASSPQGRETQYF,TGTGCCAGCAGCCCCCAGGGGAGAGAGACCCAGTACTTC
TRBV15,.,.,TRBJ2-1,CATSRGLGGIYNEQFF,TGTGCCACCAGCAGAGGACTAGGTGGGATCTACAATGAGCAGTTCTTC
TRBV7-9,.,.,TRBJ2-7,CASSLQDYEQYF,TGTGCCAGCAGCCTACAGGATTACGAGCAGTACTTC
TRBV7-9,TRBD1,few,TRBJ2-3,CASSLVRDRYTDTQYF,TGTGCCAGCAGCTTAGTCCGGGACAGATACACAGATACGCAGTATTTT
TRBV11-3,.,.,TRBJ2-2,CASSLPAGELFF,TGTGCCAGCAGCCTGCCGGCCGGGGAGCTGTTTTTT
TRBV30,.,.,TRBJ1-5,CAWSLQGYSNQPQHF,TGTGCCTGGAGTCTTCAGGGGTATAGCAATCAGCCCCAGCATTTT
TRBV6-5,TRBD1,few,TRBJ1-1,CASSIFRQGEAFF,TGTGCCAGCAGCATCTTTCGACAGGGTGAAGCTTTCTTT
TRBV11-3,.,.,TRBJ2-3,CASSLSGGTQYF,TGTGCCAGCAGCTTGTCTGGAGGCACGCAGTATTTT
TRBV6-6,TRBD1,few,TRBJ2-4,CASSPRQGSSIQYF,TGTGCCAGCAGCCCTCGACAGGGAAGCAGCATTCAGTACTTC
TRBV2,.,once,TRBJ1-5,CASSELQATHQPQHF,TGTGCCAGCAGTGAACTTCAGGCTACCCATCAGCCCCAGCATTTT
TRBV2,.,.,TRBJ2-6,CASSPSGAGANVLTF,TGTGCCAGCAGCCCGTCAGGGGCCGGGGCCAACGTCCTGACTTTC
TRBV18,.,.,TRBJ1-2,CASSPRGYGYTF,TGTGCCAGCTCACCAAGGGGTTATGGCTACACCTTC
TRBV4-1,TRBD2,few,TRBJ2-4,CASSQLAGVNNIQYF,TGCGCCAGCAGCCAACTGGCGGGAGTAAATAACATTCAGTACTTC
TRBV7-2,.,.,TRBJ2-5,CASSLEGEGTQYF,TGTGCCAGCAGCTTGGAGGGGGAGGGAACCCAGTACTTC